This T cell receptor (beta chain) originates from a study of CD4 T cells in relation to SARS-CoV-2 and coronaviruses. Note on this clone: The antigen remains unidentified.

The CDR3 runs to 14 residues. Trimming took 0 bases from V and 12 from J, leaving 19 bases between them. From germline, CDR1 is SGHRS and CDR2 YFSETQ. Survey-level TCR-beta sequencing used DNA from CEF-cultured naive and memory CD4+ T cells. Repertoires were generated with immunoSEQ multiplex PCR, while TCRdb's copy carries only in-frame clones and drops some. The sample lists fewer than 35,000 clones; about four fifths were seen once. The TCR sequence derives from an adult with COVID-19. Sequences were obtained from memory CD4+ T cells from PBMCs, cultured in vitro. The chain recombines TRBV5-1 with TRBJ2-7; tentatively, D is TRBD2 (6 bases). The CDR3 region is CASSLGGDTANSYF. CDR3 sequence (DNA): TGCGCCAGCAGCTTGGGGGGGGATACCGCTAATTCGTACTTC. The variable domain in full, with the rest retrieved from reference TRBV5-1 and TRBJ2-7, is KAGVTQTPRYLIKTRGQQVTLSCSPISGHRSVSWYQQTPGQGLQFLFEYFSETQRNKGNFPGRFSGRQFSNSRSEMNVSTLELGDSALYLCASSLGGDTANSYFGPGTRLTVT.